This TCR beta chain came from a study of regulatory T cells in long-lasting Graves disease. The CDR3 has 12 residues. V shed 4 bases and J shed 7 bases, with 9 bases lying between them. Germline CDR1 is SGHDT and CDR2 is YYEEEE. Time point noted: newly diagnosed GD, antithyroid drugs for less than 3 months. PBMCs provided the RNA from which the TCR library was made. Libraries of TCR beta came from iRepertoire HTBI primers plus Arm-PCR of CDR3 regions. TCRdb analysed the multiplex PCR reads with MiXCR anew, one entry per CDR3 protein. The table includes fewer than 550,000 distinct CDR3 sequences, 15% to 20% detected once. The same data also contributed to another study, on T cells in Graves' hyperthyroidism and ophthalmopathy. From that study: Newly diagnosed hyperthyroidism, duration under 2 months, in patients aged 18 to 65.

Source: peripheral blood mononuclear cells (PBMCs), taken at new diagnosis, from a patient treated with antithyroid drugs. The chain uses TRBV5-6 and TRBJ1-3; no clear D. The source of this sequence is a woman aged 35-60 years with Graves disease. CDR3: CASSTVGNTIYF. CDR3 DNA sequence: TGTGCCAGCAGCACTGTGGGGAACACCATATATTTT.